This is a list of T cell receptor beta chains from one sample in a study of cytomegalovirus exposure and HLA in healthy donors. The assay was immunoSEQ multiplex PCR, and TCRdb's table has in-frame clones only and misses some. The sample lists 130,000 or so clones, over 70% occurring once. Sequencing was done on a sample of PBMCs. The receptors derive from a middle-aged woman in good health and CMV-seropositive. Both conserved end residues are part of each CDR3. A D gene is named only where the DNA matches it firmly. A row's size may be missing; if present it is once, few, many or a size class.

J gene: TRBJ1-2
V gene: TRBV7-2
D gene: -
clone size: -
CDR3 DNA: TGTGCCAGCAGCACCTCCGGACAGAAAAGCTACACCTTC
CDR3 protein: CASSTSGQKSYTF

J gene: TRBJ1-3
V gene: TRBV7-2
D gene: -
clone size: few
CDR3 DNA: TGTGCCAGCAGCTTAGGAGGCCGGGGAACCTCTGGAAACACCATATATTTT
CDR3 protein: CASSLGGRGTSGNTIYF

J gene: TRBJ1-6
V gene: TRBV4-3
D gene: -
clone size: -
CDR3 DNA: TGCGCCAGCAGCCAAGATATTCCGGCAGGGTTATCAAATTCACCCCTCCACTTT
CDR3 protein: CASSQDIPAGLSNSPLHF

J gene: TRBJ2-1
V gene: TRBV7-3
D gene: TRBD2
clone size: few
CDR3 DNA: TGTGCCAGCAGCTTACGACTAGCGGGGGGTTCCTACAATGAGCAGTTCTTC
CDR3 protein: CASSLRLAGGSYNEQFF

J gene: TRBJ1-4
V gene: TRBV5-1
D gene: TRBD1
clone size: -
CDR3 DNA: TGCGCCAGCAGCCTGGAGGGGACAGGGCATGAAAAACTGTTTTTT
CDR3 protein: CASSLEGTGHEKLFF

J gene: TRBJ1-3
V gene: TRBV28
D gene: -
clone size: -
CDR3 DNA: TGTGCCAGCAGTTTAAGTGGGGGGTACTCTGGAAACACCATATATTTT
CDR3 protein: CASSLSGGYSGNTIYF

J gene: TRBJ2-7
V gene: TRBV5-1
D gene: TRBD1
clone size: once
CDR3 DNA: TGCGCCAGCAGATCCGGGACAGGGGGCCACGAGCAGTACTTC
CDR3 protein: CASRSGTGGHEQYF

J gene: TRBJ1-5
V gene: TRBV5-1
D gene: TRBD1
clone size: -
CDR3 DNA: TGCGCCAGCAGCTTGGCAGGGGGCACTCAGCCCCAGCATTTT
CDR3 protein: CASSLAGGTQPQHF

J gene: TRBJ2-2
V gene: TRBV6-6
D gene: -
clone size: few
CDR3 DNA: TGTGCCAGCAGCCCCCCGACCGGCGGGATCACCGGGGAGCTGTTTTTT
CDR3 protein: CASSPPTGGITGELFF

J gene: TRBJ2-7
V gene: TRBV19
D gene: TRBD2
clone size: -
CDR3 DNA: TGTGCCAGTAGTATTATAGCGGGAGGAAACAAAAACGAGCAGTACTTC
CDR3 protein: CASSIIAGGNKNEQYF

J gene: TRBJ2-6
V gene: TRBV7-3
D gene: -
clone size: -
CDR3 DNA: TGTGCCAGCAGCTCTGCTACTGGGGCCAACGTCCTGACTTTC
CDR3 protein: CASSSATGANVLTF

J gene: TRBJ2-7
V gene: TRBV7-9
D gene: TRBD2
clone size: few
CDR3 DNA: TGTGCCAGCAGCCCCTCTAGCGGGAGCTACGAGCAGTACTTC
CDR3 protein: CASSPSSGSYEQYF

J gene: TRBJ2-4
V gene: TRBV5-1
D gene: -
clone size: few
CDR3 DNA: TGCGCCAGCAGGTTAGGGGCCACGGTGGACATTCAGTACTTC
CDR3 protein: CASRLGATVDIQYF

J gene: TRBJ1-5
V gene: TRBV15
D gene: -
clone size: -
CDR3 DNA: TGTGCCACCAGCAGAGATAGGAGAAGCAATCAGCCCCAGCATTTT
CDR3 protein: CATSRDRRSNQPQHF

J gene: TRBJ1-5
V gene: TRBV9
D gene: -
clone size: -
CDR3 DNA: TGTGCCAGCAGCCGTACAGGGACCAATCAGCCCCAGCATTTT
CDR3 protein: CASSRTGTNQPQHF

J gene: TRBJ1-6
V gene: TRBV7-9
D gene: TRBD1
clone size: -
CDR3 DNA: TGTTCCAGCAGCCAGGGACAGGGGTTCTATAATTCACCCCTCCACTTT
CDR3 protein: CSSSQGQGFYNSPLHF

J gene: TRBJ2-7
V gene: TRBV4-2
D gene: TRBD2
clone size: -
CDR3 DNA: TGTGCCAGCAGCCAAGGGGGGAACAGCGGGAGGAGCTCCTACGAGCAGTACTTC
CDR3 protein: CASSQGGNSGRSSYEQYF

J gene: TRBJ2-2
V gene: TRBV15
D gene: -
clone size: -
CDR3 DNA: TGTGCCACCAGCAGAGGGGGCAGGGGTAACACCGGGGAGCTGTTTTTT
CDR3 protein: CATSRGGRGNTGELFF

J gene: TRBJ2-5
V gene: TRBV15
D gene: -
clone size: -
CDR3 DNA: TGTGCCACCAGTCAGGGCCGGGAGACCCAGTACTTC
CDR3 protein: CATSQGRETQYF

J gene: TRBJ2-1
V gene: TRBV4-3
D gene: -
clone size: -
CDR3 DNA: TGCGCCAGCAGCCAAATCGGGACTGGCAATGAGCAGTTCTTC
CDR3 protein: CASSQIGTGNEQFF

J gene: TRBJ1-2
V gene: TRBV5-6
D gene: TRBD1
clone size: -
CDR3 DNA: TGTGCCAGCAGCTTGGGCTGGACAGGTTATTTAGCGGGCTACACCTTC
CDR3 protein: CASSLGWTGYLAGYTF

J gene: TRBJ1-3
V gene: TRBV29-1
D gene: -
clone size: -
CDR3 DNA: TGCAGCGTTGAAGTGGGTTACAGGCTATCCGCCTCTGGAAACACCATATATTTT
CDR3 protein: CSVEVGYRLSASGNTIYF

J gene: TRBJ1-1
V gene: TRBV28
D gene: -
clone size: -
CDR3 DNA: TGTGCCAGCCCGCCTGCGGGGATTGATGTGAACACTGAAGCTTTCTTT
CDR3 protein: CASPPAGIDVNTEAFF

J gene: TRBJ2-1
V gene: TRBV30
D gene: -
clone size: -
CDR3 DNA: TGTGCCTGGAGTGACGACAGCTACAATGAGCAGTTCTTC
CDR3 protein: CAWSDDSYNEQFF

J gene: TRBJ2-5
V gene: TRBV2
D gene: TRBD1
clone size: -
CDR3 DNA: TGTGCCAGCACCCAGGGACAGCGCCAAGAGACCCAGTACTTC
CDR3 protein: CASTQGQRQETQYF

J gene: TRBJ1-2
V gene: TRBV19
D gene: TRBD1
clone size: few
CDR3 DNA: TGTGCCAGTATCGGCGACAGGGGGCGTAATTATGGCTACACCTTC
CDR3 protein: CASIGDRGRNYGYTF

J gene: TRBJ1-1
V gene: TRBV9
D gene: TRBD1
clone size: -
CDR3 DNA: TGTGCCAGCAGGGCTACAGGGGGGAACACTGAAGCTTTCTTT
CDR3 protein: CASRATGGNTEAFF

J gene: TRBJ2-1
V gene: TRBV7-3
D gene: -
clone size: -
CDR3 DNA: TGTGCCAGCAGCTTATCTGTGTCCTACAATGAGCAGTTCTTC
CDR3 protein: CASSLSVSYNEQFF

J gene: TRBJ1-1
V gene: TRBV7-2
D gene: -
clone size: -
CDR3 DNA: TGTGCCAGCAGCCTTAGGGGATGGGGGGACACTGAAGCTTTCTTT
CDR3 protein: CASSLRGWGDTEAFF

J gene: TRBJ2-1
V gene: TRBV7-9
D gene: TRBD2
clone size: -
CDR3 DNA: TGTGCCAGCAGCCGCCGCACACTAGCGGGAGACGACAATGAGCAGTTCTTC
CDR3 protein: CASSRRTLAGDDNEQFF

J gene: TRBJ1-5
V gene: TRBV19
D gene: -
clone size: -
CDR3 DNA: TGTGCCAGTAGTACCACCCCAGGGGCCGGCAATCAGCCCCAGCATTTT
CDR3 protein: CASSTTPGAGNQPQHF

J gene: TRBJ2-7
V gene: TRBV6-1
D gene: TRBD1
clone size: -
CDR3 DNA: TGTGCCAGCAGTCTAGCAGGGGGCGGTCGCGACGAGCAGTACTTC
CDR3 protein: CASSLAGGGRDEQYF

J gene: TRBJ1-3
V gene: TRBV12-5
D gene: TRBD1
clone size: -
CDR3 DNA: TGTGCTAGTGGTTTACGGACAGGGGCGAAACCTGGAAACACCATATATTTT
CDR3 protein: CASGLRTGAKPGNTIYF

J gene: TRBJ2-5
V gene: TRBV6-6
D gene: -
clone size: -
CDR3 DNA: TGTGCCAGCAGTTACTCGGCGGGACCCGCGACCCAGTACTTC
CDR3 protein: CASSYSAGPATQYF

J gene: TRBJ1-1
V gene: TRBV18
D gene: TRBD1
clone size: few
CDR3 DNA: TGTGCCAGCTCACCACCGGGGGGACAGGGGAACACTGAAGCTTTCTTT
CDR3 protein: CASSPPGGQGNTEAFF

J gene: TRBJ2-1
V gene: TRBV29-1
D gene: TRBD1
clone size: few
CDR3 DNA: TGCAGCGTTGTCAAGCGACAGGGGGCGGGCAATGAGCAGTTCTTC
CDR3 protein: CSVVKRQGAGNEQFF

J gene: TRBJ2-1
V gene: TRBV28
D gene: TRBD2
clone size: -
CDR3 DNA: TGTGCCAGCATCCCCCCCCCGGGACTAGCGAGGTACGGAGGCAATGAGCAGTTCTTC
CDR3 protein: CASIPPPGLARYGGNEQFF

J gene: TRBJ1-1
V gene: TRBV5-1
D gene: -
clone size: -
CDR3 DNA: TGCGCCAGCAGCTTGGTAGGGGAGGGGACTGAAGCTTTCTTT
CDR3 protein: CASSLVGEGTEAFF

J gene: TRBJ1-5
V gene: TRBV19
D gene: -
clone size: few
CDR3 DNA: TGTGCCAGTAGGAAGGGACAAAATAGCAATCAGCCCCAGCATTTT
CDR3 protein: CASRKGQNSNQPQHF

J gene: TRBJ2-7
V gene: TRBV7-2
D gene: TRBD1
clone size: few
CDR3 DNA: TGTGCCAGCAGCTATCCCCCCGGGACAGCCTACGAGCAGTACTTC
CDR3 protein: CASSYPPGTAYEQYF

J gene: TRBJ1-4
V gene: TRBV28
D gene: TRBD1
clone size: -
CDR3 DNA: TGTGCCAGCAGTTCCTACACAGGGGGCGTCGAAAAACTGTTTTTT
CDR3 protein: CASSSYTGGVEKLFF

J gene: TRBJ2-2
V gene: TRBV19
D gene: -
clone size: few
CDR3 DNA: TGTGCCAGTAGTTCCCTCGGGGGAGCCAACGCCGGGGAGCTGTTTTTT
CDR3 protein: CASSSLGGANAGELFF

J gene: TRBJ2-7
V gene: TRBV4-3
D gene: -
clone size: -
CDR3 DNA: TGCGCCAGCAGCCCGGGGGACTCCGGTCCCTACGAGCAGTACTTC
CDR3 protein: CASSPGDSGPYEQYF

J gene: TRBJ2-7
V gene: TRBV18
D gene: -
clone size: -
CDR3 DNA: TGTGCCAGCTCACCCCTACAGGGTACCGAGCAGTACTTC
CDR3 protein: CASSPLQGTEQYF

J gene: TRBJ1-1
V gene: TRBV28
D gene: -
clone size: -
CDR3 DNA: TGTGCCAGCAGTTTAGACAGGTACACTGAAGCTTTCTTT
CDR3 protein: CASSLDRYTEAFF

J gene: TRBJ1-4
V gene: TRBV27
D gene: TRBD1
clone size: -
CDR3 DNA: TGTGCCAGCAGAAAAGGACAGGGTCGCGCTAATGAAAAACTGTTTTTT
CDR3 protein: CASRKGQGRANEKLFF

J gene: TRBJ2-5
V gene: TRBV5-6
D gene: -
clone size: -
CDR3 DNA: TGTGCCAGCAGCTTGGCATCAGGGCACGAGACCCAGTACTTC
CDR3 protein: CASSLASGHETQYF

J gene: TRBJ2-2
V gene: TRBV9
D gene: -
clone size: -
CDR3 DNA: TGTGCCAGTGGACAGACCGCGAACACCGGGGAGCTGTTTTTT
CDR3 protein: CASGQTANTGELFF

J gene: TRBJ1-1
V gene: TRBV29-1
D gene: -
clone size: -
CDR3 DNA: TGCAGCGCCCTAGGGGGGGTCACTGAAGCTTTCTTT
CDR3 protein: CSALGGVTEAFF

J gene: TRBJ1-4
V gene: TRBV9
D gene: TRBD1
clone size: -
CDR3 DNA: TGTGCCAGCAGCCCTGGGACAGGGCAGGAAAAACTGTTTTTT
CDR3 protein: CASSPGTGQEKLFF

J gene: TRBJ2-5
V gene: TRBV5-1
D gene: TRBD1
clone size: -
CDR3 DNA: TGCGCCAGCAGCTTGCCCAGACAGGGGTGGGAGACCCAGTACTTC
CDR3 protein: CASSLPRQGWETQYF

J gene: TRBJ2-7
V gene: TRBV5-1
D gene: -
clone size: few
CDR3 DNA: TGCGCCAGCAGCTTGAGGGCTCAGGGCTCCTACGAGCAGTACTTC
CDR3 protein: CASSLRAQGSYEQYF

J gene: TRBJ2-3
V gene: TRBV28
D gene: TRBD2
clone size: -
CDR3 DNA: TGTGCCAGCAGTGATTCCGGGACTAGCAAAACTCGCACAGATACGCAGTATTTT
CDR3 protein: CASSDSGTSKTRTDTQYF

J gene: TRBJ2-3
V gene: TRBV28
D gene: TRBD2
clone size: -
CDR3 DNA: TGTGCCAGCGTGAGGACTAGCCTAACAGATACGCAGTATTTT
CDR3 protein: CASVRTSLTDTQYF

J gene: TRBJ1-5
V gene: TRBV2
D gene: -
clone size: -
CDR3 DNA: TGTGCCAGCACCCCCGGACAGAACAATCAGCCCCAGCATTTT
CDR3 protein: CASTPGQNNQPQHF

J gene: TRBJ2-1
V gene: TRBV5-6
D gene: -
clone size: few
CDR3 DNA: TGTGCCAGCAGCATGAGGTACGCCTACAATGAGCAGTTCTTC
CDR3 protein: CASSMRYAYNEQFF

J gene: TRBJ2-3
V gene: TRBV19
D gene: -
clone size: -
CDR3 DNA: TGTGCCAGTAGTATGCAGTCCGTAGCGACAGATACGCAGTATTTT
CDR3 protein: CASSMQSVATDTQYF

J gene: TRBJ2-5
V gene: TRBV7-6
D gene: TRBD1
clone size: once
CDR3 DNA: TGTGCCAGCAGCTTAAACAGGGGGCAGGGGGTGTCTTACTTC
CDR3 protein: CASSLNRGQGVSYF

J gene: TRBJ1-1
V gene: TRBV5-1
D gene: -
clone size: -
CDR3 DNA: TGCGCCAGCAGCTTGGCCGGGGGACACACTGAAGCTTTCTTT
CDR3 protein: CASSLAGGHTEAFF